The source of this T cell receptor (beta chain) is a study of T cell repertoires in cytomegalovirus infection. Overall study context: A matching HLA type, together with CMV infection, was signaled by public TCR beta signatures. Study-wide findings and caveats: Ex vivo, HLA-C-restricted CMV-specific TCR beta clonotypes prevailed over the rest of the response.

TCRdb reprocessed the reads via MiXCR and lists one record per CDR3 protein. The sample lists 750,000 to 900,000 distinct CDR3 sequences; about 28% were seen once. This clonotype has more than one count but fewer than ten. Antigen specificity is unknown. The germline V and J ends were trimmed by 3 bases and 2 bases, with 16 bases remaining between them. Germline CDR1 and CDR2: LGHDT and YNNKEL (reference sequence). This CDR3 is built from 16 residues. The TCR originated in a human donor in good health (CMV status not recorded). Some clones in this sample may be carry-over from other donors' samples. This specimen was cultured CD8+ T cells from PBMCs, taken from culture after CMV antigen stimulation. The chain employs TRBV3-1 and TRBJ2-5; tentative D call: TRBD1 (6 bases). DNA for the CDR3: TGTGCCAGCAGCCATCCTAGGGAGACAGGTCAAGAGACCCAGTACTTC. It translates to CASSHPRETGQETQYF.